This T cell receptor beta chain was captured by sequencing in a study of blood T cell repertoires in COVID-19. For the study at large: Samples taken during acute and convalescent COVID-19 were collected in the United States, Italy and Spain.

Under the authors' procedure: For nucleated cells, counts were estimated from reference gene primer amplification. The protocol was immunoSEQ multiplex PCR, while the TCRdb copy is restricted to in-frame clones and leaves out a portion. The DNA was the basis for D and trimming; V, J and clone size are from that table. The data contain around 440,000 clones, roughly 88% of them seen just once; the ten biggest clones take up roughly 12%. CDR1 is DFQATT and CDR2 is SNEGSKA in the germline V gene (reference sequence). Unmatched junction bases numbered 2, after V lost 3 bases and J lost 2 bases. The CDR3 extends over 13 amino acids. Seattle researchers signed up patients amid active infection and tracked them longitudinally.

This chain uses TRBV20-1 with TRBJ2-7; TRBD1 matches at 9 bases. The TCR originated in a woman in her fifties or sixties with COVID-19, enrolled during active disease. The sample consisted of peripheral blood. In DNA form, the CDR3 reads TGCAGTGCTAGTACAGGGGGCACCTACGAGCAGTACTTC. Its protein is CSASTGGTYEQYF.